This is a list of T cell receptor beta chains from one sample in a study of T cell responses to AZD1222 COVID-19 vaccine. Sequencing was performed with immunoSEQ multiplex PCR; in TCRdb, only in-frame clones are kept and a portion is missing. This sample has about 140,000 clones, with 75% to 90% found just once. The sequencing here drew on peripheral blood, taken on day 0 of AZD1222 vaccination. The receptor set was obtained from an adult in good health. Both conserved end residues are part of each CDR3. The order of the fields is V gene, D gene, clone size, J gene, CDR3 DNA, CDR3 protein. D genes are given only for firm matches. Only part of the rows carry a size: once, few, many, or a class if the clone is expanded.

>TRBV2|NA|NA|TRBJ1-1
TGTGCCAGCCTCGCCAGGGGCCTTGAAGCTTTCTTT
CASLARGLEAFF
>TRBV6-5|NA|NA|TRBJ1-6
TGTGCCAGCAGTTACGTGCACTCACCCCTCCACTTT
CASSYVHSPLHF
>TRBV5-1|NA|NA|TRBJ1-5
TGCGCCAGCAGCCCGGGCTCCCATGGGGGTAGCAATCAGCCCCAGCATTTT
CASSPGSHGGSNQPQHF
>TRBV7-7|NA|NA|TRBJ2-1
TGTGCTAGCAGCTTAGGGGGACTGGCGGGAGCCGGTGGGCATGAGCAGTTCTTC
CASSLGGLAGAGGHEQFF
>TRBV19|TRBD2|once|TRBJ2-2
TGTGCCAGTAGTATTGGGACTAGCGGTGTGAACACCGGGGAGCTGTTTTTT
CASSIGTSGVNTGELFF
>TRBV6-1|NA|NA|TRBJ1-5
TGTGCCAGCAGTGAAGCAGGGAATGATCAGCCCCAGCATTTT
CASSEAGNDQPQHF
>TRBV11-3|NA|NA|TRBJ2-6
TGTGCCAGCAGCCCCGGAGTGGGTAGGGTGACAGGGGCCAACGTCCTGACTTTC
CASSPGVGRVTGANVLTF
>TRBV19|NA|NA|TRBJ2-5
TGTGCCAGTAGTATCGACGCGCCACAGCGAAAGACCCAGTACTTC
CASSIDAPQRKTQYF
>TRBV6-6|NA|once|TRBJ2-3
TGTGCCAGCAGTGATATGGGGGGTACAGATACGCAGTATTTT
CASSDMGGTDTQYF
>TRBV7-8|NA|NA|TRBJ2-5
TGTGCCAGCAGCTCCGGGACCAAAGAGACCCAGTACTTC
CASSSGTKETQYF